A single T cell receptor (beta chain) is shown here with its context. As yet, its antigen is unknown. This entry is derived from a study of OX40 agonist ivuxolimab in advanced cancers. The wider study: At doses from 0.01 to 10 mg/kg, patients were given intravenous ivuxolimab every 2 weeks. Points from the study as a whole: The study found that CD8+ T cells averaged more expanded clones than CD4+.

J was trimmed by 4 bases and V by 4 bases; bases with no gene match: 3. The CDR3 is 13 amino acids. Germline assignment: CDR1 SGHNT and CDR2 YYREEE (reference sequence). Sequencing used immunoSEQ multiplex PCR; TCRdb keeps in-frame clones, though not all of them. The table has just over 70,000 clones, 84% seen once. Any history of autoimmune disease or systemic immunosuppression disqualified patients. This specimen consisted of CD4+ or CD8+ T cells sorted from blood, obtained in a trial of the OX40 agonist ivuxolimab. This chain joins TRBV5-4 and TRBJ2-5, with 8 bases fitting TRBD1. The source of this sequence is an adult with an advanced solid tumor such as melanoma, head and neck, liver or kidney cancer. CDR3 protein: CASSPGQGETQYF. The CDR3 DNA is TGTGCCAGCAGCCCTGGACAGGGAGAGACCCAGTACTTC.